The 4 T cell receptor beta chains below all came from one sample that was sequenced in a study of cytomegalovirus exposure and HLA in healthy donors. The PCR used 60 Vbeta and 13 Jbeta primers. Repertoires were generated with immunoSEQ multiplex PCR, while TCRdb's copy carries only in-frame clones and drops some. The table shows around 110,000 clones, with around 80% occurring only once. Sequencing input: PBMCs. These receptors originate from a man in his forties in good health and CMV-seronegative.

The V gene is TRBV5-5, the J gene TRBJ2-7; TRBD1 aligns across 9 bases. Germline loops: CDR1 SGHKS, CDR2 YYEKEE (reference sequence). The CDR3 length is 14 residues. V gave up 4 bases and J gave up 3 bases; unmatched junction bases: 5. The CDR3 bases are TGTGCCAGCAGCAAGACAGGGGGAAACTACGAGCAGTACTTC. Residues: CASSKTGGNYEQYF.

This chain uses TRBV27 with TRBJ2-2, with D perhaps matching TRBD2 (5 bases). The V gene's germline CDR1 is MNHEY and CDR2 SMNVEV (reference sequence). The CDR3 runs 15 residues. The V end lost 2 bases, the J end lost 5 bases, and 12 bases lay between the germline ends. This CDR3 reads CASSLNGGPTGELFF. The CDR3 DNA follows: TGTGCCAGCAGTTTAAACGGCGGGCCGACCGGGGAGCTGTTTTTT.

This clone occurred once. V and J are TRBV11-2 and TRBJ2-6; weak D call: TRBD1 (6 bases). Germline V gene data show CDR1 as SGHAT and CDR2 as FQNNGV. CDR3 length equals 17 residues. V was cut by 11 bases and J by 4 bases, with 24 bases left in between. CDR3: CAVRRQQGTDGANVLTF. The CDR3 nucleotides are TGTGCCGTACGCAGGCAGCAGGGGACGGACGGGGCCAACGTCCTGACTTTC.

With respect to this clone: At one end the junction does not follow the germline gene, possibly because of a read error. The gene calls are TRBV6-1 and TRBJ2-3; 11 nucleotides align to TRBD2. The V gene's germline CDR1 is MNHNS and CDR2 SASEGT. This CDR3 comprises 14 residues. CDR3 coding DNA: TGTGCTAGCAAACTAGCGGGGGGCACAGATACGCAGTATTTT. Its protein product is CASKLAGGTDTQYF.